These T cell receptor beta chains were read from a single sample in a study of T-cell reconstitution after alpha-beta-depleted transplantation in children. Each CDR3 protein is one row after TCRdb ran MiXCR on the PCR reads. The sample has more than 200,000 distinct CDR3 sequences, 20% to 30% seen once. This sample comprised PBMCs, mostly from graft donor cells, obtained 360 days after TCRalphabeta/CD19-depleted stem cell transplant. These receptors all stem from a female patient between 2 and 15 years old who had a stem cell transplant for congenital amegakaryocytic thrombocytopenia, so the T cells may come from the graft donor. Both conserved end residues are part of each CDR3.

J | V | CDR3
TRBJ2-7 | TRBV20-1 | CSAMTGPTYEQYF
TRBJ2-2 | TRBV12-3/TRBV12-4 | CASLEGTGDPTGELFF
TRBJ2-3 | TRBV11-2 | CASSLGPGRGTDTQYF
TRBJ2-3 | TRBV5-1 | CASSGGREADTQYF
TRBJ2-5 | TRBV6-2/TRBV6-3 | CASSSYAGGGQETQYF
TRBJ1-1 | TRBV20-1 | CSATRGQLNTEAFF
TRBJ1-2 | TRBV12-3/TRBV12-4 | CASSATGGGYGYTF
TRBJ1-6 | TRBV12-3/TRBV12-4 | CASSLSAGGIGSPLHF
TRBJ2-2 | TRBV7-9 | CASSYTSIGNTGELFF
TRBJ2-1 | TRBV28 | CASRLSRSGWSSYNEQFF
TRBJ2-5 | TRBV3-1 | CASSQSLAGGRETQYF
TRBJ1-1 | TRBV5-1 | CASSGAAADTEAFF
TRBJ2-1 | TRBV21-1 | CASSRGGNEQFF
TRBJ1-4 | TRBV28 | CASSSGTAGSEKLFF
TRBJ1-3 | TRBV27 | CASSLSRTTIGNTIYF
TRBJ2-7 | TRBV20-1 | CSARYTGSDEQYF
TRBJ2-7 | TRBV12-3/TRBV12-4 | CASTTEGFGYEQYF
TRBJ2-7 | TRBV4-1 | CASSQVESRRGDTYEQYF
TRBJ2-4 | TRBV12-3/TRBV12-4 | CASSQGRDRLAKNIQYF
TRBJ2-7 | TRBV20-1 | CSAPGTSYSYEQYF
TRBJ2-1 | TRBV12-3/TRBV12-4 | CASRGVVGEQFF
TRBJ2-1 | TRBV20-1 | CSAPRSSYNEQFF
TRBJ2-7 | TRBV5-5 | CASSSSTGNEQYF
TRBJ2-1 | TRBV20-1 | CSASPSGYNEQFF
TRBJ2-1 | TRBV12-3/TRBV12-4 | CASSPPASGFYNEQFF
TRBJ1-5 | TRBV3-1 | CASSQAPHREPQHF
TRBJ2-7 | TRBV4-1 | CASSHSGSYEQYF
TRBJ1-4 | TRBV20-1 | CSARDWKPGHEKLFF
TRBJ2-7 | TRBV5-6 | CASSLVSGLRYEQYF
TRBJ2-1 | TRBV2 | CASSDMWGVNEQFF
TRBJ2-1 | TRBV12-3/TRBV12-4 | CASSFRASNYNEQFF
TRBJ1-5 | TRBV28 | CASRGGGFNQPQHF
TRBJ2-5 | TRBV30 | CAWSNGVYHGTQYF
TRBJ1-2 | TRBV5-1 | CASRADQYGYTF
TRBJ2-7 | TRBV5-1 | CASNERGASYEQYF
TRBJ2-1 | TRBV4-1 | CASSQGFWAPEQFF
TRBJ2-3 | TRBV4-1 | CASSQGILRTDTQYF
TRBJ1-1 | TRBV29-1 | CSVTGGTEAFF
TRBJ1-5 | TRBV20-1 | CSAITGGNQPQHF
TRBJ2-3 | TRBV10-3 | CAIRPGGTGTDTQYF
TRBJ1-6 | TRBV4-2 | CASSQVGGTSYNSPLHF
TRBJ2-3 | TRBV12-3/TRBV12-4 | CASSYREDTQYF
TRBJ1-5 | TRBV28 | CASSLWTYGGNQPQHF
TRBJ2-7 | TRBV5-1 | CASSPGDSAYEQYF
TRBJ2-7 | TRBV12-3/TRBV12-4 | CASSPRRGLAGTYEQYF
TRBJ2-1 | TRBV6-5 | CASTGIRLSNEQFF
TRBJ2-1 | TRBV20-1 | CSAREFLGAHEQFF
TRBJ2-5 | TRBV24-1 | CATSDSGNLETQYF
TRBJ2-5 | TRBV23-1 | CASSQGLGLETQYF
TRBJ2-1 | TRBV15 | CATSAIIGGADEQFF
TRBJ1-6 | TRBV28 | CASRDYLRTADSPLHF
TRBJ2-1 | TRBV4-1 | CASSQGRDRNYNEQFF
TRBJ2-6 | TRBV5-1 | CASSFGYGDSGANVLTF
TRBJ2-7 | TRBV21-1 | CAKGTGGILPYEQYF
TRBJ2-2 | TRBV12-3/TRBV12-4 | CASSFRVVTGELFF
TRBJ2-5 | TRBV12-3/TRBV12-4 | CASSFLSSAETQYF
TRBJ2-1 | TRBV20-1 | CSARDWRSSGGYNEQFF